The rows below give T cell receptor beta chains drawn from one sample of a study of blood T cell repertoires in COVID-19. Profiled with immunoSEQ multiplex PCR; TCRdb holds only in-frame clones, not every one. The profile shows 100,000 to 150,000 clones, roughly four fifths of them singletons. The specimen sequenced was peripheral blood. These receptors all stem from a man aged 25 to 40 with COVID-19, enrolled during active disease. Each CDR3 is given with its conserved first and last residue. D genes are given only for firm matches. A clone size is listed for some rows: how often the clone was seen (once, few, many), or a class if it is expanded.

V: TRBV11-3; D: TRBD2; size: once; J: TRBJ2-3; CDR3: CASSLLGGTDTQYF; DNA: TGTGCCAGCAGCTTACTGGGGGGGACAGATACGCAGTATTTT
V: TRBV6-4; D: TRBD1; size: many; J: TRBJ2-1; CDR3: CASSGGTGGNEQFF; DNA: TGTGCCAGCAGTGGCGGGACAGGGGGCAATGAGCAGTTCTTC
V: TRBV27; D: NA; size: NA; J: TRBJ2-7; CDR3: CASSSRTEGSRHYEQYF; DNA: TGTGCCAGCAGTTCTCGGACCGAGGGCTCCCGACACTACGAGCAGTACTTC
V: TRBV2; D: NA; size: NA; J: TRBJ1-5; CDR3: CASRETDSNQPQHF; DNA: TGTGCCAGCAGGGAGACAGATAGCAATCAGCCCCAGCATTTT
V: TRBV7-9; D: TRBD1; size: NA; J: TRBJ1-4; CDR3: CASSLGAGGTNEKLFF; DNA: TGTGCCAGCAGCTTAGGTGCAGGGGGGACTAATGAAAAACTGTTTTTT
V: TRBV5-4; D: NA; size: NA; J: TRBJ2-7; CDR3: CASSLGGEQYF; DNA: TGTGCCAGCAGCTTGGGAGGCGAGCAGTACTTC
V: TRBV15; D: NA; size: NA; J: TRBJ2-2; CDR3: CATSRDSELGAGELFF; DNA: TGTGCCACCAGCAGAGATTCGGAGCTAGGGGCCGGGGAGCTGTTTTTT
V: TRBV6-5; D: TRBD1; size: once; J: TRBJ2-3; CDR3: CASTDRGATDTQYF; DNA: TGTGCCAGCACGGACAGGGGGGCCACAGATACGCAGTATTTT
V: TRBV27; D: NA; size: NA; J: TRBJ2-3; CDR3: CASSFQPGADTQYF; DNA: TGTGCCAGCAGTTTCCAGCCGGGGGCAGATACGCAGTATTTT
V: TRBV4-2; D: TRBD2; size: NA; J: TRBJ2-1; CDR3: CASSQEPGLARDEQFF; DNA: TGTGCCAGCAGCCAAGAACCGGGACTAGCTAGGGATGAGCAGTTCTTC
V: TRBV7-9; D: TRBD1; size: NA; J: TRBJ2-7; CDR3: CASSLGTGVRVLSYEQYF; DNA: TGTGCCAGCAGCTTAGGGACAGGGGTTCGGGTTCTATCCTACGAGCAGTACTTC
V: TRBV27; D: TRBD1; size: once; J: TRBJ2-3; CDR3: CASSHLAGQGTDTQYF; DNA: TGTGCCAGCAGTCACCTGGCGGGACAGGGCACAGATACGCAGTATTTT
V: TRBV5-6; D: NA; size: NA; J: TRBJ2-3; CDR3: CASSLEVGGFTDTQYF; DNA: TGTGCCAGCAGCTTGGAGGTAGGGGGATTCACAGATACGCAGTATTTT
V: TRBV21-1; D: NA; size: NA; J: TRBJ2-1; CDR3: CASSKVLDCEQFF; DNA: TGTGCCAGCAGCAAAGTCCTTGACTGCGAGCAGTTCTTC
V: TRBV19; D: NA; size: NA; J: TRBJ1-5; CDR3: CASSTSGSNQPQHF; DNA: TGTGCCAGTAGTACCTCCGGGAGCAATCAGCCCCAGCATTTT
V: TRBV24-1; D: NA; size: many; J: TRBJ1-1; CDR3: CATSDLNSQQNTEAFF; DNA: TGTGCCACCAGTGATTTGAACAGTCAGCAGAACACTGAAGCTTTCTTT
V: TRBV12-3/TRBV12-4; D: NA; size: NA; J: TRBJ1-6; CDR3: CASSLSNSPLHF; DNA: TGTGCCAGCAGCCTATCTAATTCACCCCTCCACTTT
V: TRBV28; D: TRBD1; size: NA; J: TRBJ1-2; CDR3: CASSPVQGGTSYTF; DNA: TGTGCCAGCAGTCCAGTACAGGGGGGTACGAGCTACACCTTC
V: TRBV7-9; D: TRBD1; size: NA; J: TRBJ2-1; CDR3: CASSLGQGYNEQFF; DNA: TGTGCCAGCAGCTTAGGACAGGGTTACAATGAGCAGTTCTTC
V: TRBV3-1/TRBV3-2; D: NA; size: NA; J: TRBJ2-5; CDR3: CASSQDGVGTQYF; DNA: TGTGCCAGCAGCCAAGATGGAGTGGGGACCCAGTACTTC
V: TRBV6-6; D: NA; size: NA; J: TRBJ1-1; CDR3: CASSYVGSTEAFF; DNA: TGTGCCAGCAGTTACGTGGGCAGCACTGAAGCTTTCTTT
V: TRBV12-3/TRBV12-4; D: NA; size: NA; J: TRBJ2-2; CDR3: CASKDRNTGELFF; DNA: TGTGCCAGCAAAGACAGGAACACCGGGGAGCTGTTTTTT
V: TRBV11-3; D: NA; size: NA; J: TRBJ2-2; CDR3: CASSLDGERAGELFF; DNA: TGTGCCAGCAGCTTAGACGGGGAACGGGCCGGGGAGCTGTTTTTT
V: TRBV28; D: NA; size: few; J: TRBJ1-6; CDR3: CASSSPGVNSPLHF; DNA: TGTGCCAGCAGTTCGCCCGGGGTCAATTCACCCCTCCACTTT
V: TRBV27; D: TRBD2; size: NA; J: TRBJ2-5; CDR3: CASKLAGGGETQYF; DNA: TGTGCCAGCAAGTTAGCGGGAGGCGGAGAGACCCAGTACTTC
V: TRBV11-3; D: NA; size: NA; J: TRBJ2-1; CDR3: CASSATGYHEQFF; DNA: TGTGCCAGCAGCGCAACAGGGTACCATGAGCAGTTCTTC
V: TRBV11-3; D: TRBD1; size: NA; J: TRBJ1-4; CDR3: CASSLFQGAQEKLFF; DNA: TGTGCCAGCAGCTTATTCCAGGGGGCCCAGGAAAAACTGTTTTTT
V: TRBV30; D: NA; size: NA; J: TRBJ1-5; CDR3: CAWNGGARQPQHF; DNA: TGTGCCTGGAATGGAGGGGCGCGGCAGCCCCAGCATTTT
V: TRBV9; D: TRBD2; size: NA; J: TRBJ2-3; CDR3: CASSPSGSTDTQYF; DNA: TGTGCCAGCAGCCCTAGCGGTAGCACAGATACGCAGTATTTT
V: TRBV6-4; D: NA; size: NA; J: TRBJ2-1; CDR3: CASSESGNNEQFF; DNA: TGTGCCAGCAGTGAGTCGGGAAACAATGAGCAGTTCTTC
V: TRBV30; D: TRBD1; size: NA; J: TRBJ2-2; CDR3: CAWSFKIWTGETGELFF; DNA: TGTGCCTGGAGTTTTAAAATTTGGACAGGGGAGACCGGGGAGCTGTTTTTT
V: TRBV24-1; D: TRBD1; size: NA; J: TRBJ2-5; CDR3: CATSDRDRGYQETQYF; DNA: TGTGCCACCAGTGATCGGGACAGGGGGTACCAAGAGACCCAGTACTTC